This T cell receptor (beta chain) was sequenced in a study of PD-L1 blockade in urothelial cancer. Overall study context: When blood samples were assessed, the median T cell count was some 130,000.

TCRdb keeps only in-frame clones here, not all; method: immunoSEQ multiplex PCR. In the table there are about 83,000 clones, 87% of which are singletons. The CDR3 sequence is 15 residues long. Germline CDR1 LNHDA, CDR2 SQIVND (reference sequence). Trimming took 6 bases from V and 2 from J; bases not matched to a gene: 9. V gene TRBV19 combines with J gene TRBJ2-7; 8 bases agree with TRBD2. The sequence was collected from a woman in her 70s with urothelial cancer. Specimen: PBMCs, collected around atezolizumab (anti-PD-L1) treatment. The CDR3 DNA sequence: TGTGCCAGTAGGATATCTAGCGGGCAGACCTACGAGCAGTACTTC. Translation: CASRISSGQTYEQYF. Combining the CDR3 with reference TRBV19 and TRBJ2-7 gives the whole variable domain DGGITQSPKYLFRKEGQNVTLSCEQNLNHDAMYWYRQDPGQGLRLIYYSQIVNDFQKGDIAEGYSVSREKKESFPLTVTSAQKNPTAFYLCASRISSGQTYEQYFGPGTRLTVT.